This T cell receptor (beta chain) came from a study of blood T cell repertoires in COVID-19. About the study: Whether acute or convalescent, the COVID-19 samples came from the United States, Italy and Spain. T cells, B-cell-depleted T cells, or PBMCs supplied cDNA or gDNA.

Study processing details: Estimation of nucleated cell counts relied on the amplification of reference gene primers. Profiled with immunoSEQ multiplex PCR; TCRdb holds only in-frame clones, not every one. The V and J calls and clone size come from that table; D and trimming were worked out from the DNA. The table has about 100,000 clones, around 64% seen once. The sequence was obtained from a woman aged 40 to 55 with acute or convalescent COVID-19. Sequenced: peripheral blood.

As DNA, the CDR3 is TGTGCCAACGGGACAGGGGGTAGGAGCTACACCTTC. Translating gives CANGTGGRSYTF. The genes are TRBV19 and TRBJ1-2; 11 bases align to TRBD1. Germline assignment: CDR1 LNHDA and CDR2 SQIVND (reference sequence). J lost 9 bases, V lost 10 bases, and 7 bases had no gene match. CDR3 size: 12 residues.